Described below is a single TCR beta chain sequence and its context. The target of this receptor is not known. No much larger clone exists at a distance of one base, and base qualities are not known. The entry originates in a study of Graves' ophthalmopathy and Graves' hyperthyroidism (dated by TCRdb to the late 2010s). Context from the whole study: Peripheral blood was collected before any treatment was given, at the time of initial diagnosis. Once sampling was done, hyperthyroidism patients were given methimazole at a starting dose of 30 mg daily, while ophthalmopathy patients were given high-dose intravenous methylprednisolone. An independent validation cohort was composed of around 19 hyperthyroidism patients and around 16 patients who later progressed from hyperthyroidism to ophthalmopathy. In several hyperthyroidism patients, the T-cell repertoires found in thyroid tissue were compared with those found in blood. To explore V-J signatures that distinguish ophthalmopathy from hyperthyroidism, a discovery set of around 100 patients was enrolled, made up of roughly 41 with ophthalmopathy and 55 to 65 with stable hyperthyroidism. In total, around 130 blood samples were TCR-sequenced: approximately 42 ophthalmopathy, some 72 hyperthyroidism and some 17 hyperthyroidism-to-ophthalmopathy patients. To tell Graves' ophthalmopathy apart from Graves' hyperthyroidism, and to predict which patients would progress to ophthalmopathy, the study relied on TCR beta repertoire signatures. The 90 to 100 discovery patients were randomly divided into training and test sets at a 7:3 ratio. The study at large found these results: No statistical method was used to set the sample size in advance, and the investigators knew which group each participant was assigned to. Among expanded thyroid clonotypes with frequency above 0.001, most also showed up in blood, which suggests that blood repertoires may reflect the thyroid immune response. The 13-signature model separated ophthalmopathy from stable hyperthyroidism with roughly 90% sensitivity and 81.08% specificity in cross-validation, and 80%/75% in the test set. In validation, the model predicted ophthalmopathy progression with about 70% sensitivity and less than 80% specificity; 12 predicted patients were CT-confirmed with GO in a median of about 6.1 months.

Ophthalmopathy patients had moderately to severely active disease, Clinical Activity Score of at least 3, NOSPECS grade of at least 4, and disease duration under 3 months. Patients with other autoimmune diseases, uncontrolled infections, pregnancy or lactation were excluded. Clinical symptoms, serum thyroxine, TRAb, thyroid ultrasound and orbital computed tomography were used for diagnosis. Using Ficoll-Paque density gradient centrifugation, PBMCs were isolated from approximately 11 ml of fresh peripheral blood. Total RNA was extracted with Trizol reagent and quality-checked on an Agilent 2100 Bioanalyzer. V loses 5 bases of germline sequence and J loses 2 bases, and the interval between the two ends is 13 bases. The CDR3 measures 13 amino acids from cysteine to phenylalanine. Only CDR3 DNA remains: 39 bases, in frame from the first base. Per the germline V gene (reference sequence), GTSNPN is the CDR1 and SVGIG is the CDR2.

For repertoire sequencing, TCR beta CDR3 regions were amplified from RNA transcripts. A first-round RT-PCR used HTBI primers with the Qiagen OneStep RT-PCR kit, followed by a second-round multiplex PCR, size selection and purification. The libraries underwent paired-end sequencing with 100 bp reads on an Illumina HiSeq2000. The source study handled its data this way. SOAPnuke was used for read processing, and reads with adapters, uncalled bases, a mean Phred below 15, or no exact constant-primer or identifier match were discarded. COPE v1.2.5 was used to merge the high-quality paired reads. Clonotypes were defined as unique nucleotide sequences and were aligned to IMGT TRB V, D and J references using MiTCR v1.1. The analysis was limited to V-J combinations with a frequency above 0.0001, which together covered roughly 99% of the repertoires. For each V-J combination, a TCR clonal expansion and chaos score was defined as the ratio of F50 clonal expansion to chaos observed in the TCRdist matrix. Welch's t-statistics and random forest were used to reduce features to 13 V-J combinations, which were fed into a naive Bayes classifier. The Morisita-Horn index was used to measure how similar the thyroid and blood repertoires were. TCRdb redid the processing of the public reads, applying fastp at Q25 and MiXCR, and retained in-frame beta chains. Each CDR3 protein gets just one entry, which takes the most common genes and DNA from the rows behind it. The V and J calls here are based on TCRdb, not the publication. In all, the sample holds roughly 480,000 distinct CDR3 sequences, and around an eighth of those were seen once. The ten largest clones take up approximately 9.8% of the sample.

Sequences were obtained from blood. The rearranged segments are TRBV30 and TRBJ2-7; no D segment can be confidently identified. This TCR came from a young woman with Graves' ophthalmopathy. Donor details come from another sample of the same person, matched by shared clones. The CDR3 reads as follows: CAWYQDRTYEQYF. At the DNA level, the sequence is TGTGCCTGGTATCAGGATCGGACCTACGAGCAGTACTTC.